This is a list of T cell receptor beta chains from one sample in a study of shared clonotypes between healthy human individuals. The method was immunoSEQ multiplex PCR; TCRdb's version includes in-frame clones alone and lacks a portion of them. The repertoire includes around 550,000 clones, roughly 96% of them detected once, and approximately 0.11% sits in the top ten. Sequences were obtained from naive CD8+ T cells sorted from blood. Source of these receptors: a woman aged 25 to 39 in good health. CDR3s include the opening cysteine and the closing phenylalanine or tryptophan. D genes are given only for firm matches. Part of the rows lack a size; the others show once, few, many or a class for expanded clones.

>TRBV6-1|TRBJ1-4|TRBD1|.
CASRDRAKDEKLFF
TGTGCCAGCAGAGACAGGGCTAAAGACGAAAAACTGTTTTTT
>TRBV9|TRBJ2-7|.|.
CASSVEAGTYEQYF
TGTGCCAGCAGCGTAGAGGCAGGGACCTACGAGCAGTACTTC
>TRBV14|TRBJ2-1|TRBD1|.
CASSQTGTVGLSSYNEQFF
TGTGCCAGCAGCCAGACCGGGACAGTCGGACTGAGCTCCTACAATGAGCAGTTCTTC
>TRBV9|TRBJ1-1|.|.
CAVPIRGSMNTEAFF
TGTGCCGTACCAATCCGGGGCAGCATGAACACTGAAGCTTTCTTT
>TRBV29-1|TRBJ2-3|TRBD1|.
CSVGTGTGTTDTQYF
TGCAGCGTTGGCACCGGGACAGGGACCACAGATACGCAGTATTTT
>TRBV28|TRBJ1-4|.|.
CASSFRVANEKLFF
TGTGCCAGCAGTTTCCGGGTAGCTAATGAAAAACTGTTTTTT
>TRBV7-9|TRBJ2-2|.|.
CASSSSRGSNTGELFF
TGTGCCAGCAGCTCCTCCCGGGGTTCGAACACCGGGGAGCTGTTTTTT
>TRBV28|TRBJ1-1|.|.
CASSLRSSYEAFF
TGTGCCAGCAGTTTACGGTCGTCCTATGAAGCTTTCTTT
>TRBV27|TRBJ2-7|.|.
CASSLGISYEQYF
TGTGCCAGCAGTTTGGGCATTTCCTACGAGCAGTACTTC
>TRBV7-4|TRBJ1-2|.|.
CASSLALLGHGSVSYTF
TGTGCCAGCAGCTTAGCGCTCTTAGGACACGGGTCAGTGAGCTACACCTTC
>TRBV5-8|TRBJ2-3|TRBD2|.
CASSLWLAGALTDTQYF
TGTGCCAGCAGCTTGTGGCTAGCGGGAGCATTAACAGATACGCAGTATTTT
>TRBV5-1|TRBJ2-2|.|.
CASSSLSPTGELFF
TGCGCCAGCAGCTCCCTATCACCCACCGGGGAGCTGTTTTTT
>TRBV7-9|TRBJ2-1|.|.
CASSLGTPQFF
TGTGCCAGCAGCCTCGGGACGCCGCAGTTCTTC
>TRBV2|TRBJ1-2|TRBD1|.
CASTGTGDVVGYTF
TGTGCCAGCACGGGTACAGGGGATGTCGTGGGCTACACCTTC
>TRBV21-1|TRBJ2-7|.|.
CASSDRVQGSSYEQYF
TGTGCCAGCAGCGACAGGGTTCAGGGTTCGTCCTACGAGCAGTACTTC
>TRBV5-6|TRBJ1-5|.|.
CASSSHRSPRDQPQHF
TGTGCCAGCAGCTCCCACAGGTCCCCTAGGGATCAGCCCCAGCATTTT
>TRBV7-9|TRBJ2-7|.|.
CASSPKRGYEQYF
TGTGCCAGCAGCCCGAAACGGGGCTACGAGCAGTACTTC
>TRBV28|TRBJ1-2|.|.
CASSPGGGNYGYTF
TGTGCCAGCAGCCCTGGGGGGGGTAACTATGGCTACACCTTC
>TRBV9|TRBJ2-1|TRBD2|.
CASSVAGYAGGYNEQFF
TGTGCCAGCAGCGTAGCTGGCTACGCGGGAGGGTACAATGAGCAGTTCTTC
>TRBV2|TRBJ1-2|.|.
CASNPPEGGLGYTF
TGTGCCAGCAACCCTCCGGAGGGCGGTTTAGGCTACACCTTC
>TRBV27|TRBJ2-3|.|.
CASSYLPGGGQYF
TGTGCCAGCAGTTACCTACCGGGTGGCGGGCAGTATTTT
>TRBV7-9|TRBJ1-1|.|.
CASSLVTAEAFF
TGTGCCAGCAGCTTAGTGACAGCTGAAGCTTTCTTT
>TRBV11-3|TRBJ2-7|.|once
CASSLTHNEQYF
TGTGCCAGCAGCCTTACTCATAATGAGCAGTACTTC
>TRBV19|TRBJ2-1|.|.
CATQTRHEQFF
TGTGCCACACAAACCAGGCATGAGCAGTTCTTC
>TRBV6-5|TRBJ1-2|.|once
CASKWGYGYTF
TGTGCCAGCAAATGGGGCTATGGCTACACCTTC
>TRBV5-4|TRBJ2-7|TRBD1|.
CASSLGTGGGYEQYF
TGTGCCAGCAGCCTCGGGACAGGGGGCGGATACGAGCAGTACTTC
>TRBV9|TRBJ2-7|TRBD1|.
CASSAGQQDNRQYF
TGTGCCAGCAGCGCGGGACAGCAAGATAATCGGCAGTACTTC
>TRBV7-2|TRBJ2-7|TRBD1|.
CASSPQGDEQYF
TGTGCCAGCAGCCCGCAGGGGGACGAGCAGTACTTC
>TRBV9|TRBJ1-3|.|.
CASSVGSGADGNTIYF
TGTGCCAGCAGCGTAGGTTCGGGGGCTGATGGAAACACCATATATTTT
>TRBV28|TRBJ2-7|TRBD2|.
CASGRGVLEQYF
TGTGCCAGCGGCCGGGGGGTACTCGAGCAGTACTTC
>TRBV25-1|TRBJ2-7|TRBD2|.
CASSEWSSSGIYEQYF
TGTGCCAGCAGTGAATGGTCGTCTAGCGGGATATACGAGCAGTACTTC
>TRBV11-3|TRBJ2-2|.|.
CASSLGTGRGELFF
TGTGCCAGCAGCTTAGGGACTGGGCGCGGGGAGCTGTTTTTT
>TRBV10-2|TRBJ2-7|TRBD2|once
CASLEREAGYEQYF
TGCGCCAGCCTCGAGCGGGAGGCGGGGTACGAGCAGTACTTC
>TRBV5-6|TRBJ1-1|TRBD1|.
CASSPGTGENTEAFF
TGTGCCAGCAGCCCCGGGACAGGGGAGAACACTGAAGCTTTCTTT
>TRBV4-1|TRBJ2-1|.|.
CASSQRFSRENEQFF
TGCGCCAGCAGCCAAAGGTTCTCCAGGGAGAATGAGCAGTTCTTC
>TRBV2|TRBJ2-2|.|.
CASDGGTTGELFF
TGTGCCAGCGACGGGGGTACTACCGGGGAGCTGTTTTTT
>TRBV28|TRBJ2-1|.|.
CASSSIQGDEQFF
TGTGCCAGCAGTTCGATACAGGGCGATGAGCAGTTCTTC
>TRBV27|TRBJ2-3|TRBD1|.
CASSLTRGRGTDTQYF
TGTGCCAGCAGTTTGACCAGGGGGCGCGGGACAGATACGCAGTATTTT
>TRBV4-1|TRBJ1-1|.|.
CASSHLAGANTEAFF
TGCGCCAGCAGCCACCTGGCAGGGGCAAACACTGAAGCTTTCTTT
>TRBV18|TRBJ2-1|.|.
CASSPFLAPNEQFF
TGTGCCAGCTCACCATTCTTGGCACCTAATGAGCAGTTCTTC
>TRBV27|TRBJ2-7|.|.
CASSFTGPREQYF
TGTGCCAGCAGTTTTACAGGGCCCCGCGAGCAGTACTTC
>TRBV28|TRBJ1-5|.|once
CASRGGVNQPQHF
TGTGCCAGCAGGGGAGGGGTCAATCAGCCCCAGCATTTT
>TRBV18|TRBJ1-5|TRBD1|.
CASSPGQGINQPQHF
TGTGCCAGCTCACCGGGACAGGGGATTAATCAGCCCCAGCATTTT
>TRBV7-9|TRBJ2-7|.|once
CASSLGPPRGEQYF
TGTGCCAGCAGCTTAGGTCCACCGAGAGGCGAGCAGTACTTC
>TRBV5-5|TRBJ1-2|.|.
CASSLSGGYTF
TGTGCCAGCAGCTTGTCGGGTGGCTACACCTTC
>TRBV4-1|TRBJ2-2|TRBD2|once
CASSGTSGRGGELFF
TGCGCCAGCAGCGGGACTAGCGGGAGGGGCGGGGAGCTGTTTTTT
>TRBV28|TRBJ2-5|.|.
CASSLSGFLETQYF
TGTGCCAGCAGTTTATCAGGGTTCTTAGAGACCCAGTACTTC
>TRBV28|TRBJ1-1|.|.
CASSFITVNTEAFF
TGTGCCAGCAGTTTTATTACAGTGAACACTGAAGCTTTCTTT
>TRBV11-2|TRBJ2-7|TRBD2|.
CASSLDNFREVGEQYF
TGTGCCAGCAGCTTAGATAACTTTCGGGAGGTAGGGGAGCAGTACTTC
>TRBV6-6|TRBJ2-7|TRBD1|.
CASSYAGQGYEQYF
TGTGCCAGCAGTTACGCAGGACAGGGCTACGAGCAGTACTTC
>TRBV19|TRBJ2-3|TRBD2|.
CASSILVAGAGDTQYF
TGTGCCAGTAGTATTTTGGTAGCGGGAGCAGGAGATACGCAGTATTTT
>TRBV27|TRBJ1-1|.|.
CASSLSIAYVNTEAFF
TGTGCCAGCAGTTTATCCATCGCCTACGTGAACACTGAAGCTTTCTTT
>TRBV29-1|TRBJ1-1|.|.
CSVEIRLNTEAFF
TGCAGCGTTGAAATCCGGCTGAACACTGAAGCTTTCTTT
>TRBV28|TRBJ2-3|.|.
CASSPTSRDWNPDTQYF
TGTGCCAGCAGCCCCACCTCCCGGGACTGGAACCCAGATACGCAGTATTTT
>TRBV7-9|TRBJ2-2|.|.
CASSLGPPLRPGELFF
TGTGCCAGCAGCTTAGGCCCCCCTCTTCGCCCGGGGGAGCTGTTTTTT
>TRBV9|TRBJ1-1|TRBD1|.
CASSLPQGESTEAFF
TGTGCCAGCAGCCTCCCTCAGGGGGAGAGCACTGAAGCTTTCTTT
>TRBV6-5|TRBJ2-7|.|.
CASSYESDGLEQYF
TGTGCCAGCAGTTACGAGAGTGATGGGCTCGAGCAGTACTTC
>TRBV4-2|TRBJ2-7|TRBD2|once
CASSQELAGAYEQYF
TGTGCCAGCAGCCAGGAATTAGCGGGAGCCTACGAGCAGTACTTC
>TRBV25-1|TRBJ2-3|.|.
CASSELRTSTDTQYF
TGTGCCAGCAGTGAATTAAGGACTAGCACAGATACGCAGTATTTT